In its sample, the clone carrying this TCR beta chain was seen many times. TCRdb passed the 5' RACE reads through MiXCR, listing each CDR3 protein once. Counted here are more than 45,000 distinct CDR3 sequences, approximately 5.7% occurring once; the ten biggest clones make up around 10%. This specimen belongs to a study of spatial heterogeneity in lung cancer. As for time point: sample taken at primary tumor resection. Whole RNA came from tumor, nontumor lung or frozen PBMC and was sequenced without being sorted. Between the trimmed V and J ends, which lost 4 bases and 0 bases, there was a span of 13 bases. Germline V gene data show CDR1 as DFQATT and CDR2 as SNEGSKA (reference sequence). The CDR3 loop spans 14 amino acids.

The sample was PBMCs, taken at surgery. This sequence originates from a male donor with early-stage non-small cell lung cancer. The chain links TRBV20-1 to TRBJ2-7; possibly TRBD2 for D (6 bases). CDR3 nucleotides: TGCAGTGCTATCGGGACTTCCATCTCCTACGAGCAGTACTTC. Translation gives CSAIGTSISYEQYF.